The present entry profiles one T cell receptor beta chain with its context. Antigen specificity is unknown. This specimen comes from a study of graft-versus-host responses after intestinal transplantation. Study results and limitations: Recipient marrow held GvH clones, some first seen in ileum or blood.

Trimming shortened V by 2 bases and J by 4 bases, and 12 bases separated the two germline ends. In germline, CDR1 is SGHRS, CDR2 YFSETQ. The CDR3 consists of 14 residues. The assay was immunoSEQ multiplex PCR, and TCRdb's table has in-frame clones only and misses some. Here the sample spans over 14,000 clones, around 94% being singletons. The specimen was PBMCs, collected 9 days after transplant. This clonotype originated in a human patient who received an intestinal transplant, so some T cells may come from the graft donor. The rearrangement joins TRBV5-1 to TRBJ1-1, with D possibly TRBD1 on 5 matching bases. The CDR3 sequence is CASSFDSRGTEAFF. In DNA form, the CDR3 reads TGCGCCAGCAGCTTCGACAGCCGCGGCACTGAAGCTTTCTTT.